These 6 T cell receptor beta chains originate from one sample sequenced in a study of blood T cell repertoires in COVID-19. Only in-frame clones appear in the TCRdb table, and some are missing; sequencing was by immunoSEQ multiplex PCR. The data contain 150,000 or so clones, about 79% of them singletons. What was sequenced was peripheral blood. These receptors were taken from a woman in her forties or fifties in a cohort sampled during active or convalescent COVID-19.

A single count supports this clone. J is TRBJ1-6 and V is TRBV30, with 9 bases lining up with TRBD1. Germline assignment: CDR1 GTSNPN and CDR2 SVGIG (reference sequence). The V gene end was trimmed by 3 bases and the J gene end by 6 bases; junction bases not matched to a gene: 9. The CDR3 is made up of 16 amino acids. CDR3 loop: CAWRPKGQGGNSPLHF. The CDR3 nucleotides are TGTGCCTGGAGGCCGAAGGGACAGGGTGGTAATTCACCCCTCCACTTT.

This chain joins TRBV5-1 and TRBJ1-1; 8 bases fit TRBD1. Germline values: CDR1 SGHRS, CDR2 YFSETQ. The CDR3 covers 16 residues. Trimming removed 1 base from V and 4 bases from J; junction bases left unmatched: 9. The CDR3: CASSLFISTGATEAFF. The CDR3 DNA sequence: TGCGCCAGCAGCTTGTTTATTTCGACAGGGGCCACTGAAGCTTTCTTT.

The chain recombines TRBV2 with TRBJ2-3; D might be TRBD2 (5 bases). V was clipped by 6 bases and J by 0 bases, with 13 bases between them. This CDR3 has 15 amino acids. Per germline, CDR1 SNHLY and CDR2 FYNNEI. CDR3 nucleotides: TGTGCCAGCAGGGACTGGGGATCTAGCACAGATACGCAGTATTTT. It codes for CASRDWGSSTDTQYF.

This chain links TRBV28 with TRBJ2-3; D may be TRBD1 (6 bases). Germline lookup yields CDR1 MDHEN and CDR2 SYDVKM. The length of the CDR3 is 15 residues. With 5 bases removed from V and 2 bases from J, the gap between germline ends came to 14 bases. The CDR3 DNA sequence: TGTGCCAGCAGTGGTTTGGGACACCTCACAGATACGCAGTATTTT. It encodes CASSGLGHLTDTQYF.

The chain recombines TRBV5-1 with TRBJ1-2; 7 nucleotides match TRBD1. The V gene's germline CDR1 is SGHRS and CDR2 YFSETQ. The trim removed 0 bases at V and 6 bases at J, leaving 5 bases unmatched. The CDR3 has 14 residues. The CDR3 bases are TGCGCCAGCAGCTTGGGACAGGGCGGGGATGGCTACACCTTC. This translates into CASSLGQGGDGYTF.

The V call is TRBV7-9, the J call TRBJ1-2; unclear D gene. V was clipped by 2 bases and J by 4 bases, with 23 bases between them. The CDR3 is made up of 18 amino acids. Germline V gene data show CDR1 as SEHNR and CDR2 as FQNEAQ (reference sequence). Here the CDR3 DNA reads TGTGCCAGCAGCTTATACCAAAATGCGGCGGCGGTGTTCTATGGCTACACCTTC. The encoded protein is CASSLYQNAAAVFYGYTF.